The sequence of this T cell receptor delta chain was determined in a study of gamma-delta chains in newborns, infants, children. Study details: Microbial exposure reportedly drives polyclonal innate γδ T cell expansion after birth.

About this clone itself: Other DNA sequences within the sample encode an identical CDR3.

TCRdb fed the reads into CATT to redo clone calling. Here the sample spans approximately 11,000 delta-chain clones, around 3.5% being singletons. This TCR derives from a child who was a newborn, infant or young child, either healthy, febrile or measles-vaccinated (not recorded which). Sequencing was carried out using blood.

In DNA, the CDR3 is TGTGCCTGTGACCCTCTACTGGGGGATTCGGGCTCCTGGGACACCCGACAGATGTTTTTC. Translation: CACDPLLGDSGSWDTRQMFF. The chain is built from TRDV2 and TRDJ3; 10 bases are a match to TRDD3. Germline V gives CDR1 GEAIGNYY, CDR2 EKD. V lost 3 bases to trimming and J lost 0 bases; unmatched junction nucleotides: 10. The CDR3 runs to 20 residues.